The 26 T cell receptor beta chains in this list originate from one sample, sequenced in a study of blood T cell repertoires in COVID-19. Clones were read by immunoSEQ multiplex PCR, and TCRdb kept only the in-frame ones, dropping some. This table holds 130,000 or so clones, about 91% found once. Sequenced sample: peripheral blood. The receptors originated from a woman in her sixties with acute or convalescent COVID-19.

CDR3 DNA sequence: TGTGCCAGCAGCGTAGCTTCCAGGGTAGGGGTGCGATACACCGGGGAGCTGTTTTTT. Protein sequence: CASSVASRVGVRYTGELFF. V is TRBV9 and J is TRBJ2-2, with TRBD1 as a possible D gene (5 bases). The V end was cut by 0 bases, the J end by 3 bases, with 21 bases between. Looked up from germline, CDR1 is SGDLS and CDR2 is YYNGEE. The length of the CDR3 is 19 residues.

This chain joins TRBV19 and TRBJ2-1, with TRBD2 identical over 8 bases. The CDR3 is 16 amino acids. The trim removed 4 bases at V and 4 bases at J, leaving 9 bases unmatched. In germline, CDR1 is LNHDA, CDR2 SQIVND (reference sequence). Here the CDR3 DNA reads TGTGCCAGTAGTACTATTGGCGGGGGGCGGTACAATGAGCAGTTCTTC. It is translated as CASSTIGGGRYNEQFF.

The V gene is TRBV28, the J gene TRBJ2-5; no reliable D call. The CDR3 extends over 12 amino acids. From germline, CDR1 is MDHEN and CDR2 SYDVKM. Trimming left V 2 bases short and J 9 bases short, with 10 bases between. The CDR3: CASSLDLRSQYF. CDR3 bases: TGTGCCAGCAGTTTAGACCTGAGGTCCCAGTACTTC. Based on the CDR3 plus reference TRBV28 and TRBJ2-5, the full variable domain is DVKVTQSSRYLVKRTGEKVFLECVQDMDHENMFWYRQDPGLGLRLIYFSYDVKMKEKGDIPEGYSVSREKKERFSLILESASTNQTSMYLCASSLDLRSQYFGPGTRLLVL.

This clone was counted between two and nine times. The chain links TRBV7-2 to TRBJ2-7, with a tentative D call TRBD1 (6 bases). The CDR3 length is 14 residues. Germline V gene lookup returns CDR1 SGHTA and CDR2 FQGNSA. Trimming pared 0 bases from V and 2 bases from J, leaving 8 bases between. CDR3 nucleotide sequence: TGTGCCAGCAGCTTAGCGCCAGGGGCCTACGAGCAGTACTTC. It codes for CASSLAPGAYEQYF.

The chain uses TRBV27 and TRBJ1-2, with D perhaps matching TRBD1 (6 bases). CDR1 and CDR2 from the germline V gene are MNHEY and SMNVEV (reference sequence). The CDR3 has 15 amino acids. Between the trimmed V and J ends, which lost 4 bases and 3 bases, there was a span of 15 bases. The CDR3 region is CASSSHRVPDYGYTF. The DNA of the CDR3 is TGTGCCAGCAGTTCTCACAGGGTACCCGACTATGGCTACACCTTC.

The genes are TRBV28 and TRBJ1-3; the D is unclear. V dropped 10 bases and J dropped 0 bases, with 7 bases sitting between them. The CDR3 totals 12 residues. From germline, CDR1 is MDHEN and CDR2 SYDVKM. CDR3 bases: TGTGCCACTTCAGGCTCTGGAAACACCATATATTTT. The encoded protein is CATSGSGNTIYF.

The chain is built from TRBV6-4 and TRBJ2-2; tentative D call: TRBD2 (6 bases). This CDR3 comprises 14 residues. Between the trimmed V and J ends, which lost 2 bases and 8 bases, there was a span of 12 bases. The germline CDR1 and CDR2 sequences are MRHNA and SNTAGT. CDR3 in amino acids: CASSDLTSFGELFF. CDR3 nucleotides: TGTGCCAGCAGTGACCTCACTAGCTTTGGGGAGCTGTTTTTT.

The chain recombines TRBV3-1 (or the pseudogene TRBV3-2) with TRBJ2-6; TRBD1 aligns across 8 bases. Germline CDR1 LGHDT, CDR2 YNNKEL (reference sequence). This CDR3 is 16 amino acids long. V shed 4 bases and J 10 bases; nucleotides not matched to a gene: 12. As DNA, the CDR3 is TGTGCCAGCAGCCCCCCTCGGGACAGGTCAGCGAACGTCCTGACTTTC. It encodes CASSPPRDRSANVLTF.

The V and J genes are TRBV5-1 and TRBJ2-1; D is possibly TRBD2 (5 bases). The V end lost 4 bases, the J end lost 5 bases, and 13 bases lay between the germline ends. This CDR3 spans 14 amino acids. CDR1 and CDR2 (germline): SGHRS, YFSETQ. The CDR3 spells CASSGVGVDNEQFF. In nucleotides, the CDR3 is TGCGCCAGCAGCGGGGTCGGGGTAGACAATGAGCAGTTCTTC.

V gene TRBV10-3 combines with J gene TRBJ1-2; D remains ambiguous. The CDR3 totals 13 residues. Trimming stripped 3 bases from V and 3 bases from J, with 8 bases between. In germline, CDR1 is ENHRY, CDR2 SYGVKD. CDR3 in amino acids: CAISDQEDYGYTF. The DNA of the CDR3 is TGTGCCATCAGTGATCAGGAAGACTATGGCTACACCTTC.

CDR3 DNA sequence: TGTGCCAGCAGTTACCGGGACTCAAGCTCCTACAATGAGCAGTTCTTC. This codes for CASSYRDSSSYNEQFF. The chain employs TRBV6-2 or TRBV6-3 and TRBJ2-1; weak D call: TRBD2 (6 bases). V dropped 2 bases and J dropped 0 bases, with 11 bases sitting between them. Per germline, CDR1 MNHEY and CDR2 SVGEGT. This CDR3 is built from 16 residues.

The V gene is TRBV6-6, the J gene TRBJ1-2; TRBD1 aligns across 7 bases. Germline V gene lookup returns CDR1 MNHNY and CDR2 SVGAGI (reference sequence). Unmatched junction bases numbered 4, after V lost 5 bases and J lost 4 bases. This CDR3 is 13 amino acids long. CDR3 residues: CASSGDRVYGYTF. CDR3 in DNA: TGTGCCAGCAGTGGTGACAGGGTCTATGGCTACACCTTC.

The genes are TRBV7-3 and TRBJ1-1; D is possibly TRBD1 (5 bases). CDR1 is SGHTA and CDR2 is FQGTGA in the germline V gene. Trimming shortened V by 8 bases and J by 1 base, and 11 bases separated the two germline ends. The CDR3 is made up of 13 amino acids. The CDR3 sequence is CASGQGGNTEAFF. The DNA of the CDR3 is TGTGCCAGCGGCCAGGGAGGGAACACTGAAGCTTTCTTT.

This clone came up once. V gene TRBV19 combines with J gene TRBJ1-1; 8 nucleotides match TRBD1. This CDR3 is 13 amino acids long. V trimming: 6 bases; J trimming: 5 bases; junction bases outside the gene matches: 5. Germline CDR1 LNHDA, CDR2 SQIVND (reference sequence). The CDR3 DNA sequence: TGTGCCAGTAGCCAACAGGGGGGTACTGAAGCTTTCTTT. It specifies CASSQQGGTEAFF.

This chain links TRBV19 with TRBJ2-1; 13 bases agree with TRBD2. This CDR3 contains 15 residues. With V trimmed by 6 bases and J by 4 bases, 3 bases remained unmatched. CDR1 and CDR2 (germline): LNHDA, SQIVND (reference sequence). The CDR3 DNA is TGTGCCAGTAGGACTAGCGGGGGGTCTTACAATGAGCAGTTCTTC. It is translated as CASRTSGGSYNEQFF.

The chain joins TRBV4-1 to TRBJ2-7, with 8 bases matching TRBD1. Germline CDR1 MGHRA, CDR2 YSYEKL. The CDR3 extends over 17 amino acids. J was trimmed by 2 bases and V by 3 bases; bases with no gene match: 12. The CDR3 here is CASSHGRGTGRAYEQYF. The CDR3 coding sequence is TGCGCCAGCAGCCACGGTAGGGGGACAGGCCGGGCCTACGAGCAGTACTTC.

The chain is built from TRBV5-1 and TRBJ1-6, with D uncertain. CDR3 size: 15 residues. The V gene lost 1 base and the J gene lost 3 bases, with 8 bases spanning the gap. Per germline, CDR1 SGHRS and CDR2 YFSETQ. CDR3 coding DNA: TGCGCCAGCAGCTTGCCCACAGACTATAATTCACCCCTCCACTTT. As protein: CASSLPTDYNSPLHF.

This clone was detected once. The chain carries TRBV2 and TRBJ2-1; 8 bases fit TRBD2. Trimming cost V 8 bases and J 3 bases; bases outside gene matches: 6. This CDR3 spans 14 amino acids. CDR1 and CDR2 from the germline V gene are SNHLY and FYNNEI. The DNA of the CDR3 is TGTGCCAGCGGCGGGACTAGTATCTACAATGAGCAGTTCTTC. It yields the protein CASGGTSIYNEQFF.

A single count supports this clone. The rearrangement joins TRBV12-3 or TRBV12-4 to TRBJ1-1, with D unclear. V was clipped by 7 bases and J by 5 bases, with 11 bases between them. The CDR3 sequence is 12 residues long. CDR3 nucleotide sequence: TGTGCCAGCACCGACTCTTGGACTGAAGCTTTCTTT. It encodes CASTDSWTEAFF.

J is TRBJ2-1 and V is TRBV6-5, with D unclear. This CDR3 has 12 residues. Per germline, CDR1 MNHEY and CDR2 SVGAGI. V was clipped by 7 bases and J by 7 bases, with 11 bases between them. This CDR3 is CASTERVNEQFF. CDR3 DNA: TGTGCCAGCACCGAGCGCGTGAATGAGCAGTTCTTC.

The V and J genes are TRBV4-2 and TRBJ2-5; 10 bases map to TRBD2. The germline V gene has CDR1 LGHNA and CDR2 YNFKEQ. V gave up 5 bases and J gave up 4 bases; unmatched junction bases: 10. The CDR3 has 16 amino acids. The CDR3 sequence is CASSSRSGGAGETQYF. Written as DNA, the CDR3 is TGTGCCAGCAGCTCGAGGAGCGGGGGGGCTGGAGAGACCCAGTACTTC.

The gene calls are TRBV3-1 (or the pseudogene TRBV3-2) and TRBJ1-5, with D hard to call. This CDR3 spans 17 amino acids. The ends were cut back, 0 bases at V and 2 bases at J, with 14 bases in the middle. Germline V CDR1 and CDR2: LGHDT, YNNKEL (reference sequence). The CDR3 DNA sequence: TGTGCCAGCAGCCAAGATCAAGCTCCGGAGGGCAATCAGCCCCAGCATTTT. Residues: CASSQDQAPEGNQPQHF.

DNA for the CDR3: TGTGCCAGCAGCTCCGCCTCTAGGGGGCCGACGAACACTGAAGCTTTCTTT. Translation: CASSSASRGPTNTEAFF. The chain joins TRBV11-2 to TRBJ1-1; TRBD1 aligns across 7 bases. Germline CDR1 and CDR2: SGHAT and FQNNGV. The V gene end was trimmed by 4 bases and the J gene end by 1 base; junction bases not matched to a gene: 12. This CDR3 has 17 residues.

This rearrangement joins TRBV7-2 to TRBJ2-5, with 15 bases aligning to TRBD2. The V gene's germline CDR1 is SGHTA and CDR2 FQGNSA. Trimming at V came to 6 bases and at J to 2 bases, leaving 4 bases not matched to a gene. The CDR3 runs to 16 residues. As DNA, the CDR3 is TGTGCCAGCAGTCTGGGACTAGCGGGGGGTCAAGAGACCCAGTACTTC. Translation gives CASSLGLAGGQETQYF. The full variable domain, with the rest looked up from reference TRBV7-2 and TRBJ2-5, is GAGVSQSPSNKVTEKGKDVELRCDPISGHTALYWYRQSLGQGLEFLIYFQGNSAPDKSGLPSDRFSAERTGGSVSTLTIQRTQQEDSAVYLCASSLGLAGGQETQYFGPGTRLLVL.

The chain combines TRBV6-2 or TRBV6-3 with TRBJ2-2; TRBD2 aligns across 7 bases. Trimming at V came to 4 bases and at J to 5 bases, leaving 10 bases not matched to a gene. Per germline, CDR1 MNHEY and CDR2 SVGEGT. CDR3 length: 16 residues. CDR3 residues: CASSFNPTSRTGELFF. Written as DNA, the CDR3 is TGTGCCAGCAGTTTCAACCCGACTAGCCGTACCGGGGAGCTGTTTTTT.

The DNA of the CDR3 is TGTGCCAGCAAGGCCCGCGGGGATGGCTACACCTTC. This encodes CASKARGDGYTF. The chain has TRBV6-5 and TRBJ1-2; D is ambiguous. Trimming cost V 7 bases and J 6 bases, with 12 bases left between them. The V gene's germline CDR1 is MNHEY and CDR2 SVGAGI. The length of the CDR3 is 12 residues.